The 16 T cell receptor beta chains below come from one sample, sequenced in a study of beta chain features in type 1 diabetes. Whole-study results and caveats: For Type 1 diabetes patients, all four CD4+ subsets carried TCRB CDR3s that were moderately but significantly shorter.

These receptors are not linked to any known antigen. Reverse transcription of all isolated RNA meant that expressed TCRB transcripts were sequenced. Profiling relied on immunoSEQ multiplex PCR, and the TCRdb table lists in-frame clones only, not all of them. The sample has 680,000 or so clones, around 15% seen once; the top ten hold 0.02% to 0.025%. Specimen: naive CD4+ T cells from blood. The receptors were sampled from a man aged 18 to 29 with type 1 diabetes.

This clone has more than one count but fewer than ten. This sequence joins TRBV18 and TRBJ2-6; D remains ambiguous. Looked up from germline, CDR1 is KGHSH and CDR2 is LQKENI. The CDR3 totals 15 residues. Trimming removed 0 bases from V and 0 bases from J, with 3 bases in between. The CDR3 DNA sequence: TGTGCCAGCTCACCACCCAACTCTGGGGCCAACGTCCTGACTTTC. It translates to CASSPPNSGANVLTF. The full variable domain, completed using reference TRBV18 and TRBJ2-6, is NAGVMQNPRHLVRRRGQEARLRCSPMKGHSHVYWYRQLPEEGLKFMVYLQKENIIDESGMPKERFSAEFPKEGPSILRIQQVVRGDSAAYFCASSPPNSGANVLTFGAGSRLTVL.

This clone has more than one count but fewer than ten. This sequence joins TRBV27 and TRBJ2-7; 9 nucleotides agree with TRBD1. V dropped 5 bases and J dropped 2; count of bases not matched to a gene: 4. The CDR3 totals 14 residues. Germline loops: CDR1 MNHEY, CDR2 SMNVEV (reference sequence). CDR3 region: CASSPRTGAYEQYF. In DNA, the CDR3 is TGTGCCAGCAGTCCCCGGACAGGGGCCTACGAGCAGTACTTC.

This rearrangement joins TRBV2 to TRBJ1-2; 11 bases match TRBD1. The germline V gene has CDR1 SNHLY and CDR2 FYNNEI. The CDR3 has 15 amino acids. Trimming cost V 5 bases and J 4 bases; bases outside gene matches: 6. CDR3 region: CASSRTGGAGYGYTF. The DNA for the CDR3 is TGTGCCAGCAGTCGGACAGGGGGCGCGGGCTATGGCTACACCTTC.

This clone was seen only a few times. The chain uses TRBV10-3 and TRBJ2-3, with 10 bases that match TRBD2. V lost 3 bases, J lost 4 bases, and 7 bases stayed unmatched. The CDR3 spans 16 residues. The germline CDR1 and CDR2 sequences are ENHRY and SYGVKD. In nucleotides, the CDR3 is TGTGCCATCAGTGAAGGAGCGGGGGGGCGGGCAGATACGCAGTATTTT. Its translation: CAISEGAGGRADTQYF.

This clone was detected only a few times. The chain carries TRBV28 and TRBJ1-2; D is undetermined. The CDR3 loop spans 11 amino acids. V lost 9 bases and J 0 bases, leaving 5 bases between the germline ends. CDR1 and CDR2 (germline): MDHEN, SYDVKM. The CDR3 region has the DNA TGTGCCAGTGAAGCTAACTATGGCTACACCTTC. It yields the protein CASEANYGYTF.

This clone was found a few times. The gene calls are TRBV6-5 and TRBJ2-7; 9 nucleotides line up with TRBD1. This CDR3 contains 16 residues. Germline V gene lookup returns CDR1 MNHEY and CDR2 SVGAGI. The junction had 9 bases not matched to a gene; V was cut back by 2 bases and J by 4 bases. CDR3 bases: TGTGCCAGCAGTTACGGCCGGGACAGGGATTTTTACGAGCAGTACTTC. It translates to CASSYGRDRDFYEQYF.

V and J are TRBV7-3 and TRBJ2-3, with 7 bases that match TRBD2. Per the germline V gene, CDR1 is SGHTA and CDR2 is FQGTGA. CDR3 length equals 15 residues. The junction had 3 bases not matched to a gene; V was cut back by 2 bases and J by 1 base. CDR3 bases: TGTGCCAGCAGCTTAGGGGGGGTAGGCACAGATACGCAGTATTTT. Translating gives CASSLGGVGTDTQYF. The full variable domain, its missing parts supplied by reference TRBV7-3 and TRBJ2-3, is GAGVSQTPSNKVTEKGKYVELRCDPISGHTALYWYRQSLGQGPEFLIYFQGTGAADDSGLPNDRFFAVRPEGSVSTLKIQRTERGDSAVYLCASSLGGVGTDTQYFGPGTRLTVL.

This clone was observed a few times. The chain combines TRBV2 with TRBJ2-1; D is uncertain. Trimming pared 6 bases from V and 10 bases from J, leaving 13 bases between. Germline CDR1 SNHLY, CDR2 FYNNEI. The CDR3 runs 12 residues. The CDR3 nucleotides are TGTGCCAGCAGCTGGACCGCTATGGAGCAGTTCTTC. Its protein product is CASSWTAMEQFF.

The chain employs TRBV19 and TRBJ2-4; D call uncertain. V was clipped by 7 bases and J by 0 bases, with 13 bases between them. Germline CDR1 LNHDA, CDR2 SQIVND (reference sequence). This CDR3 has 15 residues. CDR3 in DNA: TGTGCCAGTAAGCGAACAGCTCTAGCCAAAAACATTCAGTACTTC. Translation: CASKRTALAKNIQYF. The full variable domain, rest sourced from reference TRBV19 and TRBJ2-4, is DGGITQSPKYLFRKEGQNVTLSCEQNLNHDAMYWYRQDPGQGLRLIYYSQIVNDFQKGDIAEGYSVSREKKESFPLTVTSAQKNPTAFYLCASKRTALAKNIQYFGAGTRLSVL.

This clone turned up a few times. The chain recombines TRBV7-9 with TRBJ2-5; possible D gene TRBD2, 6 bases. CDR1 is SEHNR, CDR2 FQNEAQ, per germline (reference sequence). V was trimmed by 1 base and J by 5 bases, leaving 17 bases between them. The CDR3 covers 16 residues. CDR3 protein: CASSLVALGGPETQYF. The CDR3 DNA reads as TGTGCCAGCAGCTTAGTGGCTCTAGGAGGGCCGGAGACCCAGTACTTC.

The rearrangement links TRBV28 to TRBJ2-2, with D unresolved. V shed 1 base and J shed 3 bases, with 6 bases lying between them. The CDR3 covers 14 residues. Germline V CDR1 and CDR2: MDHEN, SYDVKM. Here the CDR3 reads CASSLSGYTGELFF. DNA of the CDR3: TGTGCCAGCAGTTTATCGGGCTACACCGGGGAGCTGTTTTTT.

This clone occurred a few times. The chain employs TRBV6-6 and TRBJ2-7; a weak D match, TRBD1 (6 bases). This CDR3 is built from 14 residues. From germline, CDR1 is MNHNY and CDR2 SVGAGI (reference sequence). Trimming shortened V by 8 bases and J by 1 base, and 15 bases separated the two germline ends. The CDR3 coding sequence is TGTGCCAGCCGGCGGACAGCTGCGTCCTACGAGCAGTACTTC. Translated, it gives CASRRTAASYEQYF.

This clone was detected only a few times. The chain's CDR3 is CASSRTGTGNQPQHF. DNA for the CDR3: TGTGCCAGCAGTCGGACAGGGACGGGCAATCAGCCCCAGCATTTT. The rearrangement links TRBV2 to TRBJ1-5; 8 bases agree with TRBD1. Germline V gene data show CDR1 as SNHLY and CDR2 as FYNNEI. The CDR3 runs to 15 residues. V lost 5 bases to trimming and J lost 2 bases; unmatched junction nucleotides: 5.

The J gene is TRBJ2-2, the V gene TRBV5-1, with D possibly being TRBD1 (6 bases). V lost 0 bases and J 6 bases, leaving 15 bases between the germline ends. This CDR3 contains 16 residues. Germline assignment: CDR1 SGHRS and CDR2 YFSETQ. The CDR3 DNA reads as TGCGCCAGCAGCTTGGCCAAGAAGACAGGAGCCGGGGAGCTGTTTTTT. This codes for CASSLAKKTGAGELFF.

This clone appeared a few times. V gene TRBV6-5 combines with J gene TRBJ2-5, with D perhaps matching TRBD2 (5 bases). The germline V gene encodes CDR1 MNHEY and CDR2 SVGAGI. This CDR3 spans 13 amino acids. V was cut by 4 bases and J by 4 bases, with 10 bases left in between. CDR3 sequence: CASSSLVAETQYF. DNA of the CDR3: TGTGCCAGCAGTTCACTAGTTGCAGAGACCCAGTACTTC.

This clone turned up a few times. The chain has TRBV28 and TRBJ1-1; D is uncertain. Germline assignment: CDR1 MDHEN and CDR2 SYDVKM. The length of the CDR3 is 14 residues. Trimming took off 6 bases at V and 0 bases at J, with 11 bases between the two ends. The chain's CDR3 is CASRSEAVNTEAFF. DNA for the CDR3: TGTGCCAGCAGATCCGAGGCAGTGAACACTGAAGCTTTCTTT.